The 9 T cell receptor beta chains below were found in one sample sequenced in a study of breast tumors, draining lymph nodes, adjacent tissues. Axillary draining lymph nodes of breast cancer patients supplied the node samples. TCRdb used MiXCR to reprocess the multiplex PCR reads, holding one entry per CDR3 protein. The sample holds about 120,000 distinct CDR3 sequences, 20% seen once. What was sequenced was axillary lymph node tissue. These receptors all come from a female donor with breast cancer. Some clones in this sample may be carry-over from other donors' samples.

This clonotype was seen repeatedly, ten times or more. The chain carries TRBV2 and TRBJ2-6; TRBD1 matches at 7 bases. The J segment lost 1 base and the V segment lost 9 bases, leaving 3 bases of the junction unmatched. CDR3 length: 14 residues. Per germline, CDR1 SNHLY and CDR2 FYNNEI. The DNA for the CDR3 is TGTGCCAGTTTCAGGGGGTCTGGGGCCAACGTCCTGACTTTC. This gives the protein CASFRGSGANVLTF.

This chain connects TRBV27 to TRBJ2-3, with 7 bases aligning to TRBD1. Germline V gene sequence: CDR1 MNHEY, CDR2 SMNVEV (reference sequence). Losses at the gene ends were 5 bases for V and 0 bases for J; bases not matched to a gene: 5. The CDR3 is 15 amino acids. CDR3 residues: CASSLRDRSTDTQYF. For the CDR3, the DNA is TGTGCCAGCAGTCTCCGGGACAGAAGCACAGATACGCAGTATTTT.

This rearrangement joins TRBV6-7 to TRBJ1-3; 10 bases are a match to TRBD1. TRBV6-7 qualifies as an ORF whose function is uncertain. V shed 4 bases and J 0 bases; nucleotides not matched to a gene: 6. The CDR3 contains 17 residues. Here the CDR3 DNA reads TGTGCCAGCAGTTTCCGTTGGACAGGGGGCTCTGGAAACACCATATATTTT. It codes for CASSFRWTGGSGNTIYF.

In its sample, this clonotype was seen many times. J is TRBJ2-5 and V is TRBV6-1, with D perhaps TRBD1 (5 bases). Germline CDR1 is MNHNS and CDR2 is SASEGT. The CDR3 extends over 15 amino acids. Trimming removed 1 base from V and 1 base from J, with 10 bases in between. The CDR3 sequence is CASSEDRQSQETQYF. In DNA form, the CDR3 reads TGTGCCAGCAGTGAAGACCGACAGTCCCAAGAGACCCAGTACTTC.

The chain carries TRBV28 and TRBJ2-3, with 11 positions matching TRBD2. V shed 3 bases, J shed 5 bases, and the junction held 7 bases outside the gene matches. From germline, CDR1 is MDHEN and CDR2 SYDVKM. This CDR3 has 16 amino acids. In nucleotides, the CDR3 is TGTGCCAGCAGTTTGATGGTAGCGGGAGGGCAAGATACGCAGTATTTT. This sequence encodes CASSLMVAGGQDTQYF.

This clonotype was seen ten or more times. This chain links TRBV12-3 or TRBV12-4 with TRBJ1-2; no reliable D call. V was trimmed by 5 bases and J by 0 bases, leaving 7 bases between them. The CDR3 has 13 residues. CDR3 nucleotides: TGTGCCAGCAGTCAGACTCCTAACTATGGCTACACCTTC. Translation: CASSQTPNYGYTF.

The V call is TRBV7-8, the J call TRBJ2-2; 12 bases map to TRBD2. Trimming took 4 bases from V and 8 from J; bases not matched to a gene: 8. The CDR3 length is 16 residues. Germline values: CDR1 SGHVS, CDR2 FQNEAQ. The DNA for the CDR3 is TGTGCCAGCAGCTACCGTCCGACTAGCGGGGGAGGGGAGCTGTTTTTT. Translation: CASSYRPTSGGGELFF. Variable domain in full (rest from reference TRBV7-8 and TRBJ2-2): GAGVSQSPRYKVAKRGQDVALRCDPISGHVSLFWYQQALGQGPEFLTYFQNEAQLDKSGLPSDRFFAERPEGSVSTLKIQRTQQEDSAVYLCASSYRPTSGGGELFFGEGSRLTVL.

Notes on this clonotype: A read error is possible here, since a much larger clone lies one base away. This sequence joins TRBV11-3 and TRBJ2-1; TRBD2 agrees at 10 bases. Trimming at V came to 5 bases and at J to 4 bases, leaving 11 bases not matched to a gene. Germline V lookup: CDR1 SGHNT, CDR2 YENEEA. This CDR3 spans 17 amino acids. The CDR3 loop reads CASSTGLAEGPYNEQFF. CDR3 sequence (DNA): TGTGCCAGCAGCACCGGACTAGCGGAAGGGCCGTACAATGAGCAGTTCTTC.

The CDR3 loop is CASSELVPTDTQYF. The CDR3 DNA reads as TGTGCCAGCAGTGAACTAGTCCCCACAGATACGCAGTATTTT. The chain is built from TRBV2 and TRBJ2-3; D gene uncertain. The CDR3 covers 14 residues. Deletions cut 2 bases from V and 2 bases from J, with 8 bases between. Germline assignment: CDR1 SNHLY and CDR2 FYNNEI.